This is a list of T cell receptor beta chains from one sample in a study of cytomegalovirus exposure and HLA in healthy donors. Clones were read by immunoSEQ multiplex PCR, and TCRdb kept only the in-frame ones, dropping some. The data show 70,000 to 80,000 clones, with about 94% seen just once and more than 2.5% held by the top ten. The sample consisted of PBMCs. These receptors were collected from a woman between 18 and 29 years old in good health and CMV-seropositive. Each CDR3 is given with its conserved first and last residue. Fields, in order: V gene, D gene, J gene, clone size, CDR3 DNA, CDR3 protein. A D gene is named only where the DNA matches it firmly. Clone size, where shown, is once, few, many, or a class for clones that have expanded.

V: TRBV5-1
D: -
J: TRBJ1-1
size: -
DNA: TGCGCCAGCAGCTTGGCAGGGGCGAACACTGAAGCTTTCTTT
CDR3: CASSLAGANTEAFF

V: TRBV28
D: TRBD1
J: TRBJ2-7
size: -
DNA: TGTGCCAGCAGTTCGGGACAGGGGCTCTACGAGCAGTACTTC
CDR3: CASSSGQGLYEQYF

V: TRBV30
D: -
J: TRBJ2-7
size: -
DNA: TGTGCCTGGAGTGCGAGATACGAGCAGTACTTC
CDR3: CAWSARYEQYF

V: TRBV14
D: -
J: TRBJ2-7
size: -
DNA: TGTGCCAGCAGCCAAGACTCAGGTGCCTCCTACGAGCAGTACTTC
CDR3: CASSQDSGASYEQYF

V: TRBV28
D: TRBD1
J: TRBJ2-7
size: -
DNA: TGTGCCAGCAGTACGTCCTCGACAGGGGGCGTGAGGTACGAGCAGTACTTC
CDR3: CASSTSSTGGVRYEQYF

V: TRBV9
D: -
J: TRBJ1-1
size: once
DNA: TGTGCCAGCAGCGTAGTCGGGCAGGGGTCCACTGAAGCTTTCTTT
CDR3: CASSVVGQGSTEAFF

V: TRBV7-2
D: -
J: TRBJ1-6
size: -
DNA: TGTGCCAGCAGTACCCGGCGGGCAGGTTATAATTCACCCCCCCACTTT
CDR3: CASSTRRAGYNSPPHF

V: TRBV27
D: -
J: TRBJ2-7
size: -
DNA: TGTGCCAGCAGTTTGAGTGGGGGGATATCCTACGAGCAGTACTTC
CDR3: CASSLSGGISYEQYF

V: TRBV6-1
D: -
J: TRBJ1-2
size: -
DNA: TGTGCCAGCAGTGTTCAAAGCCCCTATGGCTACACCTTC
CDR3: CASSVQSPYGYTF

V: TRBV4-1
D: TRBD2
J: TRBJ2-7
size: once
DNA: TGCGCCAGCAGCCAAGGATCTAGCGGGAGGGAGCAGTACTTC
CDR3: CASSQGSSGREQYF

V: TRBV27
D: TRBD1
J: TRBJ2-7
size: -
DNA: TGTGCCAGCAGCGAGACAGGGGCCTACGAGCAGTACTTC
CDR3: CASSETGAYEQYF

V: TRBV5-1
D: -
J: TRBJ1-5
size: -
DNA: TGCGCCAGCAGCGCAGGGGATAGCAATCAGCCCCAGCATTTT
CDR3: CASSAGDSNQPQHF

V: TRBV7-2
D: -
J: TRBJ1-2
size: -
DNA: TGTGCCAGCAGCTTATCGGGAGTCACTAACTATGGCTACACCTTC
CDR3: CASSLSGVTNYGYTF

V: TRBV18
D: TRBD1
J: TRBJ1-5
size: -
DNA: TGTGCCAGCTCACCGGACAGGGCAAATCAGCCCCAGCATTTT
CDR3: CASSPDRANQPQHF

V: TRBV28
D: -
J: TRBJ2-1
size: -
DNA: TGTGCCAGCAGTTTTGGGGGAGGTGAGCAGTTCTTC
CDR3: CASSFGGGEQFF

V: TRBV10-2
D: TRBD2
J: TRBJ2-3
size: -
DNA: TGCGCCAGCAGTGGACCTAGCGGCTATAGCACAGATACGCAGTATTTT
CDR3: CASSGPSGYSTDTQYF

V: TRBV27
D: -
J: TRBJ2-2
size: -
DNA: TGTGCCAGCAGTGACGCGACAGGAGCGAACACCGGGGAGCTGTTTTTT
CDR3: CASSDATGANTGELFF

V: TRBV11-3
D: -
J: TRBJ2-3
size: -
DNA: TGTGCCAGCAGCTTATCCGCGGTCACAGATACGCAGTATTTT
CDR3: CASSLSAVTDTQYF

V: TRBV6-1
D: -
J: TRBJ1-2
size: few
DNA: TGTGCCAGCAGTGAATCGACTCTTGGCTACACCTTC
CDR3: CASSESTLGYTF

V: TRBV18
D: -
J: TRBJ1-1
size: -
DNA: TGTGCCAGCTCACCTCGGGGGTGGGTGACTTTGAACACTGAAGCTTTCTTT
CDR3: CASSPRGWVTLNTEAFF